These 20 T cell receptor beta chains originate from one sample sequenced in a study of blood T cell repertoires in COVID-19. Here immunoSEQ multiplex PCR was the method, and the copy in TCRdb shows in-frame clones only, minus some. This sample carries around 150,000 clones, roughly four fifths of them seen once, and the ten largest clones take about 7.7%. The sequenced sample was PBMCs or T cells enriched from blood (not recorded which). All receptors come from a man between 45 and 60 years old who had recovered from COVID-19.

The V call is TRBV4-2, the J call TRBJ1-2; no definite D call. The CDR3 is 16 residues long. Germline CDR1 and CDR2: LGHNA and YNFKEQ. V shed 4 bases and J shed 4 bases, with 19 bases lying between them. CDR3 residues: CASSLSLEGGSYGYTF. CDR3 nucleotide sequence: TGTGCCAGCAGCCTCTCGTTGGAGGGAGGGTCCTATGGCTACACCTTC.

On this clone: The junction shows a germline mismatch at one end, possibly a read error. This chain connects TRBV7-7 to TRBJ2-7; 8 positions agree with TRBD1. Germline values: CDR1 SSHAT, CDR2 FNYEAQ (reference sequence). This CDR3 is built from 13 residues. CDR3 sequence reads: CASSFDRGGEQYF. As DNA, the CDR3 is TGTGCTAGCAGCTTCGACAGGGGAGGCGAGCAGTACTTC.

This clone has a single count. The chain employs TRBV4-3 and TRBJ1-4, with no clear D. The germline gives CDR1 LGHNA, CDR2 YSLEER. V shed 0 bases and J shed 4 bases, with 9 bases lying between them. The CDR3 is 15 residues long. The CDR3 here is CASSQDLQINEKLFF. DNA for the CDR3: TGCGCCAGCAGCCAAGATCTCCAGATTAATGAAAAACTGTTTTTT.

J is TRBJ2-7 and V is TRBV6-6; TRBD2 matches at 7 bases. Germline V gene sequence: CDR1 MNHNY, CDR2 SVGAGI (reference sequence). The CDR3 has 15 residues. With V trimmed by 6 bases and J by 0 bases, 8 bases remained unmatched. This chain's CDR3 is CASRLGAGISYEQYF. As DNA, the CDR3 is TGTGCCAGCAGGCTCGGAGCGGGGATCTCCTACGAGCAGTACTTC.

V gene TRBV6-5 combines with J gene TRBJ2-1, with 10 bases lining up with TRBD2. Germline CDR1 and CDR2: MNHEY and SVGAGI. The CDR3 consists of 15 residues. V was pared by 4 bases and J by 10 bases, with 10 bases of the junction left unmatched. CDR3 sequence: CASSSPSGGAREQFF. The DNA of the CDR3 is TGTGCCAGCAGTTCCCCCAGCGGGGGGGCCCGAGAGCAGTTCTTC.

The V gene is TRBV4-2, the J gene TRBJ1-2; D is perhaps TRBD1 (5 bases). V lost 4 bases and J lost 0, with 12 bases in between. There are 15 residues in the CDR3. Germline CDR1 LGHNA, CDR2 YNFKEQ. CDR3 sequence reads: CASSPRPGTNYGYTF. The CDR3 region has the DNA TGTGCCAGCAGCCCCCGCCCAGGGACTAACTATGGCTACACCTTC.

The gene calls are TRBV3-1 (or the pseudogene TRBV3-2) and TRBJ1-3; a weak D match, TRBD1 (5 bases). CDR3 length: 14 amino acids. Germline V gene data show CDR1 as LGHDT and CDR2 as YNNKEL (reference sequence). Between the trimmed V and J ends, which lost 0 bases and 8 bases, there was a span of 11 bases. As DNA, the CDR3 is TGTGCCAGCAGCCAAGATATCGGGGGTTACACCATATATTTT. Translating it yields CASSQDIGGYTIYF.

This clone has a single count. The CDR3 DNA reads TGTGCCAGCAGTTACTCGATGCGGGGGTTGAACACTGAAGCTTTCTTT. Residues: CASSYSMRGLNTEAFF. V and J are TRBV6-5 and TRBJ1-1; tentative D call: TRBD1 (5 bases). The CDR3 sequence is 16 residues long. Germline V gene data show CDR1 as MNHEY and CDR2 as SVGAGI. Between the trimmed V and J ends, which lost 0 bases and 0 bases, there was a span of 11 bases.

The chain employs TRBV27 and TRBJ1-2; the D is unclear. CDR1 MNHEY and CDR2 SMNVEV come from the germline V gene (reference sequence). The CDR3 is 13 amino acids. Between the trimmed V and J ends, which lost 3 bases and 2 bases, there was a span of 7 bases. CDR3 sequence reads: CASSLSQNYGYTF. DNA of the CDR3: TGTGCCAGCAGTTTGTCACAGAACTATGGCTACACCTTC.

V usage is TRBV6-5 and J usage is TRBJ2-7; 9 positions match TRBD1. The CDR3 consists of 13 residues. The J segment lost 5 bases and the V segment lost 5 bases, leaving 4 bases of the junction unmatched. CDR1 is MNHEY, CDR2 SVGAGI, per germline. This CDR3 reads CASSKDRGNEQYF. The CDR3 DNA is TGTGCCAGCAGTAAGGACAGGGGCAACGAGCAGTACTTC.

The chain has TRBV7-9 and TRBJ2-3, with D maybe TRBD2 (5 bases). V lost 5 bases, J lost 2 bases, and 20 bases lay in between. Germline V gene data show CDR1 as SEHNR and CDR2 as FQNEAQ (reference sequence). CDR3 size: 17 residues. The CDR3 sequence: CASSPLKSATITDTQYF. Written as DNA, the CDR3 is TGTGCCAGCAGCCCCCTCAAGTCCGCGACTATCACAGATACGCAGTATTTT.

In its sample, this clone was seen once. The gene calls are TRBV4-2 and TRBJ1-3; D call uncertain. Germline CDR1 reads LGHNA; CDR2 reads YNFKEQ. Trimming left V 1 base short and J 4 bases short, with 17 bases between. The CDR3 loop spans 17 amino acids. The CDR3 bases are TGTGCCAGCAGCCAAGGGGGAGGACCAAGCCTCGGAAACACCATATATTTT. Translation: CASSQGGGPSLGNTIYF.

This chain uses TRBV27 with TRBJ2-1; 9 positions match TRBD2. Per the germline V gene, CDR1 is MNHEY and CDR2 is SMNVEV (reference sequence). This CDR3 spans 16 amino acids. The V gene end was trimmed by 4 bases and the J gene end by 6 bases; junction bases not matched to a gene: 10. The CDR3 protein is CASSSILAGIGNEQFF. Written as DNA, the CDR3 is TGTGCCAGCAGTTCGATTCTAGCGGGGATCGGCAATGAGCAGTTCTTC.

This clone has a single count. The V and J genes are TRBV6-2 or TRBV6-3 and TRBJ1-2, with D maybe TRBD1 (6 bases). Looked up from germline, CDR1 is MNHEY and CDR2 is SVGEGT. V gave up 0 bases and J gave up 1 base, with 12 bases separating them. There are 16 residues in the CDR3. This CDR3 is CASSYSGDRSNYGYTF. The CDR3, as DNA: TGTGCCAGCAGTTACTCGGGAGACAGGAGTAACTATGGCTACACCTTC.

This clone was recorded only once. The rearrangement uses TRBV10-1 and TRBJ1-2, with D unresolved. In germline, CDR1 is WNHNN, CDR2 SYGVQD (reference sequence). V lost 9 bases to trimming and J lost 8 bases, with 13 bases between them. The CDR3 runs 11 residues. CDR3 in DNA: TGCGCCAGAGACTACGGCCACGGCTACACCTTC. Encoded protein: CARDYGHGYTF.

The CDR3: CATKGGVDVETQYF. CDR3 coding DNA: TGTGCCACAAAGGGGGGGGTTGATGTAGAGACCCAGTACTTC. The rearrangement joins TRBV10-3 to TRBJ2-5, with TRBD2 as a possible D gene (7 bases). The germline V gene encodes CDR1 ENHRY and CDR2 SYGVKD. The CDR3 contains 14 residues. V was trimmed by 10 bases and J by 4 bases, leaving 19 bases between them.

The rearrangement uses TRBV7-8 and TRBJ2-1; 8 bases map to TRBD2. The V gene's germline CDR1 is SGHVS and CDR2 FQNEAQ. Trimming took 5 bases from V and 5 from J; bases not matched to a gene: 8. The CDR3 has 15 residues. The CDR3 sequence: CASSIGGAGHNEQFF. In nucleotides, the CDR3 is TGTGCCAGCAGCATCGGGGGGGCGGGGCACAATGAGCAGTTCTTC.

The rearrangement uses TRBV18 and TRBJ2-7; D is undetermined. Germline V gene lookup returns CDR1 KGHSH and CDR2 LQKENI. The germline V and J ends were trimmed by 2 bases and 3 bases, with 8 bases remaining between them. The CDR3 contains 13 residues. This chain's CDR3 is CASSPLQNYEQYF. CDR3 DNA sequence: TGTGCCAGCTCACCATTGCAGAACTACGAGCAGTACTTC. Complete variable domain (other parts from reference TRBV18 and TRBJ2-7): NAGVMQNPRHLVRRRGQEARLRCSPMKGHSHVYWYRQLPEEGLKFMVYLQKENIIDESGMPKERFSAEFPKEGPSILRIQQVVRGDSAAYFCASSPLQNYEQYFGPGTRLTVT.

The rearrangement links TRBV30 to TRBJ2-7; perhaps TRBD2 as D (6 bases). The germline gives CDR1 GTSNPN, CDR2 SVGIG (reference sequence). This CDR3 comprises 14 residues. The V and J ends lost 0 bases and 4 bases respectively, with 13 bases between them. DNA for the CDR3: TGTGCCTGGAGTGTCGGCGGGGCTTCGTACGAGCAGTACTTC. It translates to CAWSVGGASYEQYF.

The chain employs TRBV11-3 and TRBJ2-3; 9 nucleotides match TRBD1. The germline V gene encodes CDR1 SGHNT and CDR2 YENEEA. This CDR3 has 16 amino acids. Trimming took 2 bases from V and 6 from J; bases not matched to a gene: 9. The CDR3 coding sequence is TGTGCCAGCAGCTTACACCAACGGACAGGGGCTGATACGCAGTATTTT. Translating gives CASSLHQRTGADTQYF.